The clone carrying this T cell receptor beta chain was seen only once. Its antigen remains unknown. The final CDR3 position lacks the conserved phenylalanine or tryptophan, pointing to a likely read error. It is unclear where the CDR3 begins or ends on the DNA, so no DNA is shown, and the CDR3 is as TCRdb lists it. These data are taken from a study of tumor and adjacent non-tumor tissue in lung cancer. The CDR3 numbers 17 amino acids, ends counted. CDR1 is SGHKS and CDR2 is YYEKEE in the germline V gene (reference sequence). This sample's RNA came from whole unsorted tissue. General study findings and limits: Normal lung showed higher cumulative top 100 clone frequency than tumor. TCR diversity was significantly greater in tumor than normal lung tissue.

The library came from three nested PCR rounds adapted from ARM-PCR protocols. One entry per CDR3 protein results from TCRdb running MiXCR on the multiplex PCR reads. The sample carries over 85,000 distinct CDR3 sequences, 84% recorded once. This rearrangement joins TRBV5-5 to TRBJ2-1. Material for sequencing was lung tumor tissue. This sequence was found in a man between 65 and 79 years old with non-small cell lung cancer. The CDR3: CASSLAFGASSYNEQSL.